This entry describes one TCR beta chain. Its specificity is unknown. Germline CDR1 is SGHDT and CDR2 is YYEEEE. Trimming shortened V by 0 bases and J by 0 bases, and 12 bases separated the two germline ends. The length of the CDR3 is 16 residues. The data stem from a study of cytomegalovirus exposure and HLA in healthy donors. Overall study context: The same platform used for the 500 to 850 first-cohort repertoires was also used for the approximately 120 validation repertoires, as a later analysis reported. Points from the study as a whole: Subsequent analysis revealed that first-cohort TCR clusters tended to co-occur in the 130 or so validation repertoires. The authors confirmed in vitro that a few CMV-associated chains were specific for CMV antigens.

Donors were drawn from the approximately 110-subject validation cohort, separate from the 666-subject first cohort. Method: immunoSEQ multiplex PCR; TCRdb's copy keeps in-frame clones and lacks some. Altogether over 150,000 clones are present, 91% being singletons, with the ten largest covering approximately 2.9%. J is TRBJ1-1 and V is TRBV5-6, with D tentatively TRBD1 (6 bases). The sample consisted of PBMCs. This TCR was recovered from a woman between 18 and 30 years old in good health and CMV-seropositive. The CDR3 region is CASSLGAGVMNTEAFF. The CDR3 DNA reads TGTGCCAGCAGCTTGGGGGCAGGGGTGATGAACACTGAAGCTTTCTTT.